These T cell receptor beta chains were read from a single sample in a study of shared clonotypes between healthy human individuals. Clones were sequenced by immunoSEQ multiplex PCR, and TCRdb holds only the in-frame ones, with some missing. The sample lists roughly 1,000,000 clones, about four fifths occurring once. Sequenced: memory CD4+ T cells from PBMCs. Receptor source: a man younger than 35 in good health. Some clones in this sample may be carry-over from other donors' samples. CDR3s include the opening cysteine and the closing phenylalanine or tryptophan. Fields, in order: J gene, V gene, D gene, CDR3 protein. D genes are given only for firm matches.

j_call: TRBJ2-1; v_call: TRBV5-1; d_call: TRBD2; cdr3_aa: CASSFTSGAYNEQFF
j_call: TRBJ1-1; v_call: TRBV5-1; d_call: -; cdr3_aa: CASSAEQGVAFF
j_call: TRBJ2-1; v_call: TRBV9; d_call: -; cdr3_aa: CASSVAPVSYNEQFF
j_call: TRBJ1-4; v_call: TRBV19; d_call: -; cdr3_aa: CASKGREKYEKLFF
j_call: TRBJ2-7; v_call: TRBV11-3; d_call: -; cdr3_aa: CASSQGGDRSYEQYF
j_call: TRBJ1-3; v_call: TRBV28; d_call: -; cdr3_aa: CASRPGGGSSGNTIYF
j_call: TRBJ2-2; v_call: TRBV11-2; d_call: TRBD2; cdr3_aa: CASSLQAGGTTGELFF
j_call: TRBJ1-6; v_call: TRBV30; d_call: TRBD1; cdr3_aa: CATQGAQRYSPLHF
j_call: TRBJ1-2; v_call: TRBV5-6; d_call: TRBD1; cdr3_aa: CASSDTGAAYGYTF
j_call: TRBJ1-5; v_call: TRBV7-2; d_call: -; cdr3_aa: CASSLDSDLSNQPQHF
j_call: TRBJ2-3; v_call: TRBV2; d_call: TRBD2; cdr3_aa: CASSVRLAGGPGTDTQYF
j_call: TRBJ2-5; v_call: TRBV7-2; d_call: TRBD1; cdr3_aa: CASSSRQGAGETQYF
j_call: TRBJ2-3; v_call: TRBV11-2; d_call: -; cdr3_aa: CASSLYGDTQYF
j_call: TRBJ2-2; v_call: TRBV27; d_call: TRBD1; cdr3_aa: CASSSQGPGQGYTGELFF
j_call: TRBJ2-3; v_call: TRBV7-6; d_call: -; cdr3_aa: CASSPYTDTQYF
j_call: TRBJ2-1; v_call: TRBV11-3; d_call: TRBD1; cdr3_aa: CASSLLGTGNNEQFF
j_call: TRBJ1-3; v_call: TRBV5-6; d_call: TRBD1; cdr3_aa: CASSWAGTGYGNTIYF
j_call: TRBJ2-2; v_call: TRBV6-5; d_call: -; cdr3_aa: CASREGLHTGELFF
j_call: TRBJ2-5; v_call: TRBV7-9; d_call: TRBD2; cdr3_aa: CASSPIFGLAGDQETQYF
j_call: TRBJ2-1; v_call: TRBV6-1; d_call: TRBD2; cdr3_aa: CASSEAPTSGYNEQFF
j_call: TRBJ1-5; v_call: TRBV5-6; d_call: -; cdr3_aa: CASSIRHHHTHSNQPQHF
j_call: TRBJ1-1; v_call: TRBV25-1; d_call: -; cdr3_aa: CASSAFTQVSKGNTEAFF
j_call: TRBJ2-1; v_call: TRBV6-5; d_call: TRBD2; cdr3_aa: CASSYVFTSGRNEQFF
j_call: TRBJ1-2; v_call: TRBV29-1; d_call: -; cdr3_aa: CSDTAGGHGYTF
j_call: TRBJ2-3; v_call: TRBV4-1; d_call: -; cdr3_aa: CASSIGGEADTQYF
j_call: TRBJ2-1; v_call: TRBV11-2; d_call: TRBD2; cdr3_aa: CASSQRTSGENEQFF